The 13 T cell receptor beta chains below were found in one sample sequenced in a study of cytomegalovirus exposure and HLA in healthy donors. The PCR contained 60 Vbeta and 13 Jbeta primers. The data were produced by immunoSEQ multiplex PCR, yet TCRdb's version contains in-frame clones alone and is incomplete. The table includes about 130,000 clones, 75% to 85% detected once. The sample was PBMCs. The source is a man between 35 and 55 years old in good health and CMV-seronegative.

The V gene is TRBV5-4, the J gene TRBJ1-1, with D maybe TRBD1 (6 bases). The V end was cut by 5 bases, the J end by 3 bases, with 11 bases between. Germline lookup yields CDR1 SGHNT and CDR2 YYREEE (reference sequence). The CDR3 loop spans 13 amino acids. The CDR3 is CASRGAGDTEAFF. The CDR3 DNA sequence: TGTGCCAGCAGGGGGGCAGGGGACACTGAAGCTTTCTTT.

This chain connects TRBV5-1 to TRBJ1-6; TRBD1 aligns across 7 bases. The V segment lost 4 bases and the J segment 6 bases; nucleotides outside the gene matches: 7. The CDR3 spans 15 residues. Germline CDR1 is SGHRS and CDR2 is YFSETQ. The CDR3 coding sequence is TGCGCCAGCAGCCCTATGGGACAGATTAATTCACCCCTCCACTTT. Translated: CASSPMGQINSPLHF.

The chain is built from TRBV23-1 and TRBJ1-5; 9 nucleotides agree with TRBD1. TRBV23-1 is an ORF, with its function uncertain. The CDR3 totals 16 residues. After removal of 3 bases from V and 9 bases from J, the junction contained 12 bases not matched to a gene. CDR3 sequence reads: CASSHPPLDRGRPQHF. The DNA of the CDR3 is TGCGCCAGCAGTCACCCCCCCTTGGACAGGGGACGGCCCCAGCATTTT.

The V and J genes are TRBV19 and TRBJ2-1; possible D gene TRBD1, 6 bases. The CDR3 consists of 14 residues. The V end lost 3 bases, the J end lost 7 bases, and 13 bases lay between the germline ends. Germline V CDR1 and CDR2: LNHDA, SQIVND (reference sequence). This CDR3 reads CASSIRGSGNEQFF. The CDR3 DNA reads TGTGCCAGTAGTATTAGGGGGAGTGGGAATGAGCAGTTCTTC.

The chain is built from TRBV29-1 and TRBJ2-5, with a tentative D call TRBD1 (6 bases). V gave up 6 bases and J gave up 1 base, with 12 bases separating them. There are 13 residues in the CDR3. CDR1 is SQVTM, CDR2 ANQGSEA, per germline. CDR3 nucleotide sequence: TGCAGCGTAATTCGGACAGCCCAAGAGACCCAGTACTTC. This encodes CSVIRTAQETQYF.

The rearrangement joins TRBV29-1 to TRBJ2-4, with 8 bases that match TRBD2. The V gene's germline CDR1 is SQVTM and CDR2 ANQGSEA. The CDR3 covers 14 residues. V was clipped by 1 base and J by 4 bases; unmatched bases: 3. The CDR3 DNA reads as TGCAGCGTTGAAGGGGCGGGGGGAAAAAACATTCAGTACTTC. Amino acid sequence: CSVEGAGGKNIQYF.

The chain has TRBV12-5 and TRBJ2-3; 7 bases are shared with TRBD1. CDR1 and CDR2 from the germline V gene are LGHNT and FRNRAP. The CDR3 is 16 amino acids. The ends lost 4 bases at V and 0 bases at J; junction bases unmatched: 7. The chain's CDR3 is CASGSSGTASTDTQYF. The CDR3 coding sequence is TGTGCTAGTGGTTCCTCCGGGACAGCGAGCACAGATACGCAGTATTTT.

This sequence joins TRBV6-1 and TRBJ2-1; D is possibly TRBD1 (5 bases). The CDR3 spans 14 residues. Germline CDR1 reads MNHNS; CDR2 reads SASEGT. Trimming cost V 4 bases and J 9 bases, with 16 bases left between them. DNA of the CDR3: TGTGCCAGCAGTGTACACTTAGGGGTGGGTGAGCAGTTCTTC. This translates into CASSVHLGVGEQFF.

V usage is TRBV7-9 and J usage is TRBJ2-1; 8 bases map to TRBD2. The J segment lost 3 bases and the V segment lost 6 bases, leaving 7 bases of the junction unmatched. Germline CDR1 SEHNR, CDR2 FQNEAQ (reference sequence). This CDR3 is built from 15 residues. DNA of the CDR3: TGTGCCAGCAGGCCAAAGGCGGGGGGCTACAATGAGCAGTTCTTC. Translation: CASRPKAGGYNEQFF.

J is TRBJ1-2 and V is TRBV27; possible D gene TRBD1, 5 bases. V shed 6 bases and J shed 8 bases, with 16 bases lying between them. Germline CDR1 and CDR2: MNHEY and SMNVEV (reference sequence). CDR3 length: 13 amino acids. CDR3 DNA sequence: TGTGCCAGCAGGATGACAGAGGTGGGAGGCTACACCTTC. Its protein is CASRMTEVGGYTF.

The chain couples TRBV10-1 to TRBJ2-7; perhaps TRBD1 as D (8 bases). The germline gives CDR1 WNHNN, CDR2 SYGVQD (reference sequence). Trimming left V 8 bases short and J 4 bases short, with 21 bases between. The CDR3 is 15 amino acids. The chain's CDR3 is CASLQGGTGGYEQYF. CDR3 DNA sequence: TGCGCCAGCCTCCAGGGGGGGACAGGAGGGTACGAGCAGTACTTC.

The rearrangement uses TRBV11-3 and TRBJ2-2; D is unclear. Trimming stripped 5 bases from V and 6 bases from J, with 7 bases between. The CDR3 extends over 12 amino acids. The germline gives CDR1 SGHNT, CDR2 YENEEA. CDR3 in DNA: TGTGCCAGCAGCCCCGACTCCGGGGAGCTGTTTTTT. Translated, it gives CASSPDSGELFF.

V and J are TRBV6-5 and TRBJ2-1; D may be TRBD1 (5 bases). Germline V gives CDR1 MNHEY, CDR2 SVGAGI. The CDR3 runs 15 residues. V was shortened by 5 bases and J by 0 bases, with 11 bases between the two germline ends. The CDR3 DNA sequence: TGTGCCAGCAGTAGGGGCGGAAACTCCTACAATGAGCAGTTCTTC. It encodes CASSRGGNSYNEQFF.